The 29 T cell receptor beta chains presented below share a single source sample, sequenced in a study of immune evolution from preneoplasia to lung adenocarcinoma. Using immunoSEQ multiplex PCR, the repertoire was profiled, and TCRdb retains in-frame clones only, with some absent. The sample lists some 10,000 clones, 70% to 80% seen once, with around 9% in the top ten. The specimen sequenced was FFPE minimally invasive lung adenocarcinoma tissue. The receptor source for this set is a donor older than 65 with lung adenocarcinoma.

This clone came up a few times. The rearrangement joins TRBV6-5 to TRBJ1-5; 7 nucleotides align to TRBD1. The CDR3 extends over 14 amino acids. Germline CDR1 MNHEY, CDR2 SVGAGI. V shed 6 bases, J shed 0 bases, and the junction held 2 bases outside the gene matches. CDR3 sequence (DNA): TGTGCCAGCAGAACAGGGGATAGCAATCAGCCCCAGCATTTT. Residues: CASRTGDSNQPQHF.

This chain joins TRBV5-1 and TRBJ1-1; D is unclear. The V gene lost 3 bases and the J gene lost 2 bases, with 14 bases spanning the gap. Germline V CDR1 and CDR2: SGHRS, YFSETQ. The CDR3 runs 15 residues. This CDR3 reads CASSSTHNTNTEAFF. CDR3 bases: TGCGCCAGCAGCTCGACCCACAACACTAACACTGAAGCTTTCTTT. Supplemented by reference TRBV5-1 and TRBJ1-1, the full variable domain reads KAGVTQTPRYLIKTRGQQVTLSCSPISGHRSVSWYQQTPGQGLQFLFEYFSETQRNKGNFPGRFSGRQFSNSRSEMNVSTLELGDSALYLCASSSTHNTNTEAFFGQGTRLTVV.

The genes are TRBV4-1 and TRBJ2-1; 9 bases map to TRBD1. This CDR3 has 17 amino acids. The germline V gene has CDR1 MGHRA and CDR2 YSYEKL. Trimming at V came to 0 bases and at J to 2 bases, leaving 5 bases not matched to a gene. The CDR3 coding sequence is TGCGCCAGCAGCCAAGATGTAGGGACAGGGACCTACAATGAGCAGTTCTTC. Translation: CASSQDVGTGTYNEQFF.

The CDR3 loop is CASSVNRGDTGELFF. CDR3 nucleotide sequence: TGTGCCAGCAGCGTAAACAGGGGGGACACCGGGGAGCTGTTTTTT. The chain links TRBV9 to TRBJ2-2; TRBD1 agrees at 8 bases. The CDR3 consists of 15 residues. V dropped 1 base and J dropped 3; count of bases not matched to a gene: 2. Germline V lookup: CDR1 SGDLS, CDR2 YYNGEE.

V and J are TRBV7-2 and TRBJ1-1; D uncertain. This CDR3 has 14 amino acids. V was trimmed by 1 base and J by 8 bases, leaving 14 bases between them. Per the germline V gene, CDR1 is SGHTA and CDR2 is FQGNSA. The CDR3 DNA sequence: TGTGCCAGCAGCTTAGGTGCCCGCGTTGAGGAAGCTTTCTTT. Its protein product is CASSLGARVEEAFF.

This clone has more than one count but fewer than ten. The chain links TRBV7-6 to TRBJ1-3; no definite D call. The V and J ends lost 1 base and 1 base respectively, with 8 bases between them. CDR3 length equals 15 residues. The germline V gene encodes CDR1 SGHVS and CDR2 FNYEAQ. This CDR3 is CASSLGGASGNTIYF. CDR3 in DNA: TGTGCCAGCAGCTTAGGAGGAGCTTCTGGAAACACCATATATTTT. Based on the CDR3 plus reference TRBV7-6 and TRBJ1-3, the full variable domain is GAGVSQSPRYKVTKRGQDVALRCDPISGHVSLYWYRQALGQGPEFLTYFNYEAQQDKSGLPNDRFSAERPEGSISTLTIQRTEQRDSAMYRCASSLGGASGNTIYFGEGSWLTVV.

The chain employs TRBV19 and TRBJ1-5; possibly TRBD1 for D (6 bases). V was trimmed by 3 bases and J by 1 base, leaving 16 bases between them. CDR1 is LNHDA, CDR2 SQIVND, per germline (reference sequence). The CDR3 is 17 amino acids. The CDR3 nucleotides are TGTGCCAGTAGTATCGGCAGGGGAGACATGAGCAATCAGCCCCAGCATTTT. Translated, it gives CASSIGRGDMSNQPQHF.

V gene TRBV7-9 combines with J gene TRBJ2-7; no firm D call. Germline V gene sequence: CDR1 SEHNR, CDR2 FQNEAQ (reference sequence). The CDR3 contains 13 residues. V lost 3 bases and J lost 5, with 11 bases in between. CDR3 residues: CASSLASQDEQYF. The CDR3 nucleotides are TGTGCCAGCAGCTTGGCTAGTCAGGACGAGCAGTACTTC.

V and J are TRBV19 and TRBJ1-2; D unclear. Germline CDR1 reads LNHDA; CDR2 reads SQIVND (reference sequence). The V gene lost 5 bases and the J gene lost 7 bases, with 14 bases spanning the gap. The CDR3 spans 13 residues. In DNA, the CDR3 is TGTGCCAGTAGTCCGTCCGGGATACCTGGCTACACCTTC. Translating gives CASSPSGIPGYTF.

This clone was detected only a few times. This chain connects TRBV7-9 to TRBJ2-2; D is unresolved. Germline CDR1 and CDR2: SEHNR and FQNEAQ (reference sequence). V shed 5 bases and J shed 5 bases, with 18 bases lying between them. The CDR3 consists of 16 residues. For the CDR3, the DNA is TGTGCCAGCAGCGCCGGGCCAGTCAGAAATACCGGGGAGCTGTTTTTT. This codes for CASSAGPVRNTGELFF. The full variable domain, with the rest looked up from reference TRBV7-9 and TRBJ2-2, is DTGVSQNPRHKITKRGQNVTFRCDPISEHNRLYWYRQTLGQGPEFLTYFQNEAQLEKSRLLSDRFSAERPKGSFSTLEIQRTEQGDSAMYLCASSAGPVRNTGELFFGEGSRLTVL.

This clone has just one count. One end of the junction varies from germline; a read error may be responsible. V gene TRBV7-9 combines with J gene TRBJ2-1; D ambiguous. The CDR3 runs 11 residues. Germline-derived CDR1 and CDR2 are SEHNR and FQNEAQ (reference sequence). CDR3 nucleotides: TGTGCCAGCAGCTTCCGTAATGAGCAATTCTTC. Encoded protein: CASSFRNEQFF.

CDR3 DNA: TGTGCCTGGAGTGTAAACGGTCAGCCCCAGCATTTT. Translated, it gives CAWSVNGQPQHF. The chain couples TRBV30 to TRBJ1-5; D gene ambiguous. The CDR3 is 12 amino acids. Trimming stripped 0 bases from V and 6 bases from J, with 6 bases between. Germline V gene sequence: CDR1 GTSNPN, CDR2 SVGIG (reference sequence).

This clone was observed a few times. The chain couples TRBV19 to TRBJ2-7; no firm D call. The CDR3 totals 13 residues. V was clipped by 5 bases and J by 0 bases, with 8 bases between them. Per germline, CDR1 LNHDA and CDR2 SQIVND (reference sequence). CDR3 bases: TGTGCCAGTAGTCCACGGATCTCCTACGAGCAGTACTTC. As protein: CASSPRISYEQYF.

This clone was recorded a few times. This chain links TRBV10-3 with TRBJ1-5; D is unresolved. Germline lookup yields CDR1 ENHRY and CDR2 SYGVKD. Trimming pared 8 bases from V and 1 base from J, leaving 9 bases between. This CDR3 contains 13 residues. CDR3 loop: CAIGLVSNQPQHF. CDR3 DNA sequence: TGTGCCATCGGCCTAGTGAGCAATCAGCCCCAGCATTTT.

The chain joins TRBV5-4 to TRBJ2-5; the D gene is possibly TRBD1 (6 bases). V lost 2 bases and J lost 4, with 15 bases in between. The germline V gene encodes CDR1 SGHNT and CDR2 YYREEE (reference sequence). CDR3 length: 15 amino acids. Here the CDR3 reads CASSFRQGSPETQYF. Written as DNA, the CDR3 is TGTGCCAGCAGCTTCAGGCAGGGGAGCCCAGAGACCCAGTACTTC. Based on the CDR3 plus reference TRBV5-4 and TRBJ2-5, the full variable domain is ETGVTQSPTHLIKTRGQQVTLRCSSQSGHNTVSWYQQALGQGPQFIFQYYREEENGRGNFPPRFSGLQFPNYSSELNVNALELDDSALYLCASSFRQGSPETQYFGPGTRLLVL.

CDR3 sequence: CSVESTGLGYTF. The CDR3 DNA sequence: TGCAGCGTTGAGAGTACAGGTTTGGGCTACACCTTC. The chain is built from TRBV29-1 and TRBJ1-2; possibly TRBD1 for D (5 bases). V dropped 3 bases and J dropped 8 bases, with 13 bases sitting between them. This CDR3 has 12 amino acids. Germline V gene sequence: CDR1 SQVTM, CDR2 ANQGSEA.

This sequence joins TRBV5-1 and TRBJ1-2, with D tentatively TRBD1 (6 bases). This CDR3 spans 14 amino acids. Germline loops: CDR1 SGHRS, CDR2 YFSETQ. Trimming removed 0 bases at V and 8 bases at J, with 14 bases between. The CDR3 loop is CASSLEGGSAGYTF. CDR3 sequence (DNA): TGCGCCAGCAGCTTGGAAGGGGGTTCGGCGGGCTACACCTTC.

Comments on this clone: One end of the junction is discordant with germline, which a read error may explain. V and J are TRBV11-2 and TRBJ2-3; D is possibly TRBD2 (5 bases). This CDR3 spans 13 amino acids. CDR1 and CDR2 from the germline V gene are SGHAT and FQNNGV. In DNA, the CDR3 is TGTGCCAGCAGCTTGGCGGTGGGCCCGGGAAAAGATTTT. Its protein is CASSLAVGPGKDF.

J is TRBJ2-4 and V is TRBV7-2; 8 bases are a match to TRBD2. Germline CDR1 is SGHTA and CDR2 is FQGNSA. V lost 5 bases to trimming and J lost 1 base; unmatched junction nucleotides: 13. The CDR3 runs 18 residues. The CDR3 protein is CASSPRGASGLAKNIQYF. Here the CDR3 DNA reads TGTGCCAGCAGCCCTAGGGGTGCTAGCGGGTTGGCCAAAAACATTCAGTACTTC.

This chain links TRBV5-1 with TRBJ1-2; 7 bases are shared with TRBD1. Germline values: CDR1 SGHRS, CDR2 YFSETQ. This CDR3 has 14 amino acids. Germline trimming cut 1 base from V and 6 bases from J; bases unmatched to any gene: 6. DNA for the CDR3: TGCGCCAGCAGCTTGTGGGACAGTTCCAATGGCTACACCTTC. It yields the protein CASSLWDSSNGYTF. Full variable domain (rest looked up from reference TRBV5-1 and TRBJ1-2): KAGVTQTPRYLIKTRGQQVTLSCSPISGHRSVSWYQQTPGQGLQFLFEYFSETQRNKGNFPGRFSGRQFSNSRSEMNVSTLELGDSALYLCASSLWDSSNGYTFGSGTRLTVV.

The chain is built from TRBV25-1 and TRBJ2-5, with 9 bases aligning to TRBD2. The CDR3 totals 14 residues. Germline V gene data show CDR1 as MGHDK and CDR2 as SYGVNS. V dropped 5 bases and J dropped 1; count of bases not matched to a gene: 2. CDR3: CASSKAGGQETQYF. The CDR3 DNA sequence: TGTGCCAGCAGTAAAGCGGGGGGCCAAGAGACCCAGTACTTC.

The rearrangement joins TRBV6-6 to TRBJ2-7; possibly TRBD1 for D (6 bases). This CDR3 is 13 amino acids long. The ends were cut back, 6 bases at V and 5 bases at J, with 14 bases in the middle. Germline CDR1 reads MNHNY; CDR2 reads SVGAGI (reference sequence). CDR3: CASRGPGAHEQYF. As DNA, the CDR3 is TGTGCCAGCAGAGGGCCAGGGGCTCACGAGCAGTACTTC.

The CDR3 nucleotides are TGTGCCAGCAATTCCCTTAGCTCCTACGAGCAGTACTTC. It specifies CASNSLSSYEQYF. V gene TRBV2 combines with J gene TRBJ2-7; D remains unclear. Trimming left V 7 bases short and J 0 bases short, with 10 bases between. CDR3 length: 13 amino acids. Germline-derived CDR1 and CDR2 are SNHLY and FYNNEI.

The chain combines TRBV9 with TRBJ2-5; the match to TRBD1 covers 9 bases. V shed 4 bases, J shed 5 bases, and the junction held 9 bases outside the gene matches. This CDR3 has 15 amino acids. Germline CDR1 and CDR2: SGDLS and YYNGEE. CDR3 sequence: CASSITGGSGETQYF. DNA for the CDR3: TGTGCCAGCAGCATTACAGGGGGCTCAGGGGAGACCCAGTACTTC.

The chain joins TRBV10-3 to TRBJ2-1; possible D gene TRBD2, 6 bases. Germline V gives CDR1 ENHRY, CDR2 SYGVKD. The CDR3 is made up of 14 amino acids. The V and J ends lost 2 bases and 10 bases respectively, with 15 bases between them. Here the CDR3 reads CAISERASVLEQFF. CDR3 sequence (DNA): TGTGCCATCAGTGAGAGGGCTAGCGTATTGGAGCAGTTCTTC.

This clone was found once. The genes are TRBV4-1 and TRBJ1-6; D gene unclear. The CDR3 has 15 residues. Trimming cost V 0 bases and J 7 bases, with 10 bases left between them. Germline V gene sequence: CDR1 MGHRA, CDR2 YSYEKL. The CDR3 DNA reads TGCGCCAGCAGCCAAGAGAGAACAGTAAATTCACCCCTCCACTTT. Its protein is CASSQERTVNSPLHF.

This chain joins TRBV19 and TRBJ2-7; TRBD1 agrees at 7 bases. Germline-derived CDR1 and CDR2 are LNHDA and SQIVND (reference sequence). This CDR3 contains 17 residues. J lost 0 bases, V lost 3 bases, and 11 bases had no gene match. CDR3 sequence: CASSIAAGGYNSYEQYF. The CDR3 coding sequence is TGTGCCAGTAGTATTGCGGCAGGGGGTTACAACTCCTACGAGCAGTACTTC.

By share, this clone ranks as medium-sized (0.01 to 0.1%). The chain joins TRBV11-2 to TRBJ2-1; 12 bases fit TRBD2. V gave up 5 bases and J gave up 0 bases; unmatched junction bases: 8. Germline V gives CDR1 SGHAT, CDR2 FQNNGV. The CDR3 consists of 18 residues. The CDR3 here is CASSVRASGRASYNEQFF. The CDR3 DNA sequence: TGTGCCAGCAGCGTCCGTGCTAGCGGGAGGGCCTCCTACAATGAGCAGTTCTTC.

The CDR3 loop reads CASSEAAGQGGGYTF. The CDR3, as DNA: TGTGCCAGCAGTGAAGCCGCGGGACAGGGAGGAGGCTACACCTTC. The rearrangement joins TRBV2 to TRBJ1-2; 9 nucleotides match TRBD1. The trim removed 0 bases at V and 8 bases at J, leaving 7 bases unmatched. The CDR3 runs to 15 residues. Germline assignment: CDR1 SNHLY and CDR2 FYNNEI.